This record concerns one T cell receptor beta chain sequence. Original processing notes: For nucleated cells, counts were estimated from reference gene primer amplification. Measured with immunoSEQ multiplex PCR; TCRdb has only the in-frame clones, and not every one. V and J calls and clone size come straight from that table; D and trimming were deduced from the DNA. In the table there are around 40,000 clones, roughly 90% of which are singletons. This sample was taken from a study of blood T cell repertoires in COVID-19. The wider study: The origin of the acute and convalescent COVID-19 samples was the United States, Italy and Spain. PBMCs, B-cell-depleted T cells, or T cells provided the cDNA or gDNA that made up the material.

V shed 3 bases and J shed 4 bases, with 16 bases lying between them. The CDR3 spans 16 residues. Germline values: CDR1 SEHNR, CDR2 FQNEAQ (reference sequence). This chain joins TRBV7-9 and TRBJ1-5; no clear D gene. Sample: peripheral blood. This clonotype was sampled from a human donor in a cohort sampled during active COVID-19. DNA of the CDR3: TGTGCCAGCAGCTTGGAGGGATTCTCTAATAATCAGCCCCAGCATTTT. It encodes CASSLEGFSNNQPQHF.